Each of the 5 T cell receptor beta chains below was sequenced from the same sample in a study of T cell responses to AZD1222 COVID-19 vaccine. Only in-frame clones appear in the TCRdb table, and some are missing; sequencing was by immunoSEQ multiplex PCR. The repertoire includes some 80,000 clones, 90% of them detected once, and roughly 4.8% sits in the top ten. Specimen: peripheral blood, collected on day 0 of AZD1222 vaccination. These receptors all come from an adult in good health.

This chain links TRBV9 with TRBJ2-5; no clear D gene. Germline lookup yields CDR1 SGDLS and CDR2 YYNGEE. Trimming left V 6 bases short and J 4 bases short, with 16 bases between. The CDR3 totals 14 residues. The CDR3 reads CASTKGPDRETQYF. The CDR3 nucleotides are TGTGCCAGCACAAAGGGTCCGGACCGAGAGACCCAGTACTTC.

The rearrangement links TRBV30 to TRBJ1-6, with TRBD1 as a possible D gene (6 bases). The germline V and J ends were trimmed by 2 bases and 6 bases, with 14 bases remaining between them. This CDR3 contains 15 residues. CDR1 and CDR2 from the germline V gene are GTSNPN and SVGIG (reference sequence). CDR3 coding DNA: TGTGCCTGGAGTCCACAGGGACGCCTTAATTCACCCCTCCACTTT. Protein: CAWSPQGRLNSPLHF.

This chain uses TRBV6-5 with TRBJ1-1; 10 nucleotides agree with TRBD1. V dropped 7 bases and J dropped 3; count of bases not matched to a gene: 5. The CDR3 extends over 14 amino acids. Germline loops: CDR1 MNHEY, CDR2 SVGAGI. CDR3 residues: CASTSTGGYTEAFF. The CDR3 coding sequence is TGTGCCAGCACCTCGACAGGGGGCTACACTGAAGCTTTCTTT.

The rearrangement joins TRBV5-6 to TRBJ1-1; D is unclear. The germline CDR1 and CDR2 sequences are SGHDT and YYEEEE. The CDR3 covers 12 residues. Between the trimmed V and J ends, which lost 2 bases and 1 base, there was a span of 3 bases. For the CDR3, the DNA is TGTGCCAGCAGCTTCGGGAACACTGAAGCTTTCTTT. This translates into CASSFGNTEAFF.

V and J are TRBV4-2 and TRBJ1-2; 7 bases map to TRBD1. After removal of 0 bases from V and 5 bases from J, the junction contained 6 bases not matched to a gene. CDR1 and CDR2 (germline): LGHNA, YNFKEQ. The CDR3 is made up of 15 amino acids. CDR3 in DNA: TGTGCCAGCAGCCAAGATCTAGGGACAGCTTATGGCTACACCTTC. Protein sequence: CASSQDLGTAYGYTF.